Reported below is one T cell receptor beta chain. The data belong to a study of blood T cell repertoires in COVID-19. Turning to the study itself: The United States, Italy and Spain supplied acute and convalescent COVID-19 samples. The cDNA or gDNA used as material had been derived from T cells, B-cell-depleted T cells, or PBMCs.

Measured with immunoSEQ multiplex PCR; TCRdb has only the in-frame clones, and not every one. The table lists approximately 290,000 clones, around 82% of them singletons. The Seattle site enrolled patients during active infection and followed them longitudinally. The germline gives CDR1 SEHNR, CDR2 FQNEAQ (reference sequence). The CDR3 extends over 17 amino acids. V dropped 1 base and J dropped 1 base, with 17 bases sitting between them. The chain is built from TRBV7-9 and TRBJ2-7, with D perhaps matching TRBD2 (7 bases). The source material was peripheral blood. This clonotype was sampled from a human donor with COVID-19, enrolled during active disease. The donor label of this sample is uncertain. The CDR3 DNA follows: TGTGCCAGCAGCTTAGTAGTGTCACAGGGAGGGTCCTACGAGCAGTACTTC. Translated, it gives CASSLVVSQGGSYEQYF.